This T cell receptor (beta chain) derives from a study of post-analysis software for immune sequencing data. Unique molecular identifiers were built into the TCR beta cDNA libraries. TCRdb fed the PCR reads into MiXCR, producing one record per CDR3 protein. The data hold fewer than 700,000 distinct CDR3 sequences, with roughly 46% observed a single time. This clonotype turned up a few times. What it binds is unknown. The study, taken as a whole, reports: Higher frequency in patients than in controls was seen for about 5 TRBV segments, with TRBV5-6, TRBV5-1 and TRBV20-1 among them. Controls showed significantly higher normalized Chao1 diversity than did multiple sclerosis patients. Under the F measure, samples that were prepared in one batch clustered strongly together.

Trimming cost V 3 bases and J 4 bases; bases outside gene matches: 6. This CDR3 comprises 15 residues. Germline assignment: CDR1 SGHTA and CDR2 FQGNSA. Sequenced input: blood. This TCR derives from a girl aged 5-17 years with multiple sclerosis. The chain employs TRBV7-2 and TRBJ2-1; 7 nucleotides agree with TRBD2. Here the CDR3 DNA reads TGTGCCAGCAGCTTTCTCCAGCGGGAATACAATGAGCAGTTCTTC. This gives the protein CASSFLQREYNEQFF.